Listed here are 31 T cell receptor beta chains from one sample, sequenced in a study of blood T cell repertoires in COVID-19. Using immunoSEQ multiplex PCR, the repertoire was profiled, and TCRdb retains in-frame clones only, with some absent. The sample shows around 80,000 clones, around 89% of them seen only once. Sequenced material: peripheral blood. Receptors originate from a man in his 60s with acute or convalescent COVID-19.

The DNA for the CDR3 is TGTGCCAGCAGTCAAGGGGGATGGGGCACTGAAGCTTTCTTT. Translated, it gives CASSQGGWGTEAFF. The J gene is TRBJ1-1, the V gene TRBV5-6; possible D gene TRBD1, 6 bases. Germline V gives CDR1 SGHDT, CDR2 YYEEEE. The CDR3 extends over 14 amino acids. V lost 5 bases, J lost 4 bases, and 15 bases lay in between.

The chain combines TRBV2 with TRBJ1-2; D remains unclear. V lost 3 bases, J lost 4 bases, and 3 bases lay in between. Germline V gene sequence: CDR1 SNHLY, CDR2 FYNNEI. The CDR3 runs 11 residues. DNA for the CDR3: TGTGCCAGCAGTGACATCTATGGCTACACCTTC. The encoded protein is CASSDIYGYTF.

This chain links TRBV7-9 with TRBJ2-7, with 9 bases matching TRBD1. Trimming removed 5 bases from V and 2 bases from J; junction bases left unmatched: 4. CDR1 SEHNR and CDR2 FQNEAQ come from the germline V gene (reference sequence). The CDR3 contains 14 residues. Here the CDR3 DNA reads TGTGCCAGCAGCGCGGGACAGGGAACCTACGAGCAGTACTTC. It codes for CASSAGQGTYEQYF.

The V call is TRBV5-1, the J call TRBJ2-1, with 9 bases lining up with TRBD1. Germline V lookup: CDR1 SGHRS, CDR2 YFSETQ. The CDR3 contains 15 residues. V shed 0 bases and J 3 bases; nucleotides not matched to a gene: 1. CDR3 region: CASSLGQGVYNEQFF. The CDR3 DNA follows: TGCGCCAGCAGCTTGGGACAGGGGGTCTACAATGAGCAGTTCTTC.

The rearrangement joins TRBV13 to TRBJ2-1; D is ambiguous. This CDR3 is built from 16 residues. Per germline, CDR1 PRHDT and CDR2 FYEKMQ (reference sequence). The V gene lost 4 bases and the J gene lost 7 bases, with 20 bases spanning the gap. For the CDR3, the DNA is TGTGCCAGCAGCTCCCTCCTTACTGCGGCGACGAATGAGCAGTTCTTC. It translates to CASSSLLTAATNEQFF. Variable domain in full (rest from reference TRBV13 and TRBJ2-1): AAGVIQSPRHLIKEKRETATLKCYPIPRHDTVYWYQQGPGQDPQFLISFYEKMQSDKGSIPDRFSAQQFSDYHSELNMSSLELGDSALYFCASSSLLTAATNEQFFGPGTRLTVL.

The V call is TRBV5-1, the J call TRBJ2-1; 10 nucleotides match TRBD2. Germline lookup yields CDR1 SGHRS and CDR2 YFSETQ. The CDR3 is 16 amino acids. Trimming cost V 4 bases and J 8 bases; bases outside gene matches: 12. CDR3 amino acids: CASSPSGAGGLYEQFF. DNA for the CDR3: TGCGCCAGCAGCCCTAGTGGAGCGGGAGGGCTGTATGAGCAGTTCTTC.

V usage is TRBV18 and J usage is TRBJ1-4; D is unresolved. Germline lookup yields CDR1 KGHSH and CDR2 LQKENI. The CDR3 runs 15 residues. V dropped 1 base and J dropped 6 bases, with 12 bases sitting between them. The CDR3 sequence is CASSPREVKDEKLFF. The CDR3 DNA sequence: TGTGCCAGCTCACCACGAGAGGTCAAGGATGAAAAACTGTTTTTT.

The V gene is TRBV5-1, the J gene TRBJ2-7, with 9 positions matching TRBD1. Germline V gene data show CDR1 as SGHRS and CDR2 as YFSETQ. Trimming at V came to 1 base and at J to 4 bases, leaving 6 bases not matched to a gene. This CDR3 is built from 15 residues. The CDR3 nucleotides are TGCGCCAGCAGCTTGCAACAGGGGGCTTGGTACGAGCAGTACTTC. Encoded protein: CASSLQQGAWYEQYF.

The chain is built from TRBV5-8 and TRBJ2-4; the match to TRBD1 covers 9 bases. The J segment lost 3 bases and the V segment lost 3 bases, leaving 4 bases of the junction unmatched. Germline loops: CDR1 SGHTS, CDR2 YDEGEE. CDR3 length: 15 amino acids. CDR3 coding DNA: TGTGCCAGCAGCTCACAGGGGGCCGGCAAAAACATTCAGTACTTC. Encoded protein: CASSSQGAGKNIQYF.

The genes are TRBV27 and TRBJ2-3; unclear D gene. CDR1 is MNHEY and CDR2 is SMNVEV in the germline V gene (reference sequence). Trimming cost V 5 bases and J 6 bases, with 15 bases left between them. The CDR3 spans 14 residues. CDR3 region: CASSPNGLRDTQYF. The CDR3 nucleotides are TGTGCCAGCAGTCCAAATGGGCTTAGGGATACGCAGTATTTT.

This clone occurred once. This chain links TRBV7-9 with TRBJ2-2; 8 bases align to TRBD2. V shed 0 bases and J 0 bases; nucleotides not matched to a gene: 9. Germline-derived CDR1 and CDR2 are SEHNR and FQNEAQ (reference sequence). There are 19 residues in the CDR3. The CDR3 DNA sequence: TGTGCCAGCAGCTTAGCAAGCGGGGGATCAGGCACGAACACCGGGGAGCTGTTTTTT. This gives the protein CASSLASGGSGTNTGELFF.

The rearrangement uses TRBV7-6 and TRBJ2-3; 11 bases fit TRBD2. The V gene end was trimmed by 1 base and the J gene end by 3 bases; junction bases not matched to a gene: 3. The CDR3 is 16 residues long. CDR1 is SGHVS and CDR2 is FNYEAQ in the germline V gene. DNA of the CDR3: TGTGCCAGCAGCTTAGTGACTAGCGGGATGACAGATACGCAGTATTTT. This sequence encodes CASSLVTSGMTDTQYF.

Only a few counts were recorded for this clone. The chain combines TRBV5-1 with TRBJ1-3; 9 nucleotides align to TRBD1. V was pared by 4 bases and J by 1 base, with 3 bases of the junction left unmatched. This CDR3 is built from 15 residues. Germline V CDR1 and CDR2: SGHRS, YFSETQ. The CDR3 region is CASSPDRGSGNTIYF. DNA for the CDR3: TGCGCCAGCAGCCCGGACAGGGGATCTGGAAACACCATATATTTT.

This sequence joins TRBV5-4 and TRBJ2-5, with 8 bases identical to TRBD2. CDR1 SGHNT and CDR2 YYREEE come from the germline V gene (reference sequence). J lost 2 bases, V lost 2 bases, and 5 bases had no gene match. The CDR3 is 15 amino acids. The CDR3 DNA reads TGTGCCAGCAGCTTAACGGGGGGGCAACAAGAGACCCAGTACTTC. This gives the protein CASSLTGGQQETQYF.

The chain links TRBV13 to TRBJ1-1, with 7 bases aligning to TRBD1. This CDR3 comprises 14 residues. V was clipped by 7 bases and J by 7 bases; unmatched bases: 12. CDR1 is PRHDT, CDR2 FYEKMQ, per germline (reference sequence). CDR3 sequence reads: CASTPRLGTDEAFF. The DNA for the CDR3 is TGTGCCAGCACCCCCCGCCTCGGGACAGATGAAGCTTTCTTT.

The chain combines TRBV23-1 with TRBJ1-3, with D perhaps matching TRBD1 (5 bases). TRBV23-1 is known as an ORF, though its function is uncertain. CDR3 length: 19 residues. V lost 1 base and J lost 0, with 19 bases in between. The CDR3 DNA is TGCGCCAGCAGTCAATTCCCCCCCAGGGCGGCTTGCTCTGGAAACACCATATATTTT. It specifies CASSQFPPRAACSGNTIYF.

For the CDR3, the DNA is TGTGCCAGCAGTTCCCCGGGACAGGGAGGCAATCAGCCCCAGCATTTT. This gives the protein CASSSPGQGGNQPQHF. The chain recombines TRBV6-6 with TRBJ1-5; 9 bases align to TRBD1. Germline trimming cut 4 bases from V and 2 bases from J; bases unmatched to any gene: 6. Germline CDR1 and CDR2: MNHNY and SVGAGI (reference sequence). The CDR3 spans 16 residues.

V is TRBV7-3 and J is TRBJ2-2; TRBD1 is a possible D gene (6 bases). Germline CDR1 reads SGHTA; CDR2 reads FQGTGA. V lost 1 base and J lost 7, with 7 bases in between. This CDR3 has 13 amino acids. CDR3 nucleotide sequence: TGTGCCAGCAGCTTAAGAGGGGGCGGGGAGCTGTTTTTT. Protein sequence: CASSLRGGGELFF.

The chain links TRBV3-1 (or the pseudogene TRBV3-2) to TRBJ2-1, with 10 positions matching TRBD2. The germline V gene has CDR1 LGHDT and CDR2 YNNKEL (reference sequence). The V and J ends lost 5 bases and 0 bases, in that order; junction bases with no gene match: 1. The CDR3 is 15 residues long. The CDR3 nucleotides read TGTGCCAGCAGCGCTAGCGGGAGCTCCTACAATGAGCAGTTCTTC. The encoded protein is CASSASGSSYNEQFF.

This rearrangement joins TRBV2 to TRBJ2-1; no clear D gene. Trimming cost V 4 bases and J 0 bases, with 7 bases left between them. This CDR3 spans 14 amino acids. Germline CDR1 is SNHLY and CDR2 is FYNNEI. The CDR3 sequence: CASSGTSSYNEQFF. CDR3 DNA: TGTGCCAGCAGTGGAACGAGCTCCTACAATGAGCAGTTCTTC.

The chain joins TRBV12-3 or TRBV12-4 to TRBJ2-5; a weak D match, TRBD1 (5 bases). The CDR3 spans 13 residues. V was cut by 1 base and J by 4 bases, with 7 bases left in between. The CDR3 nucleotides are TGTGCCAGCAGTTTAGGGGGCGTAGAGACCCAGTACTTC. It codes for CASSLGGVETQYF.

The gene calls are TRBV7-6 and TRBJ2-5; TRBD1 matches at 11 bases. This CDR3 contains 15 residues. The V gene's germline CDR1 is SGHVS and CDR2 FNYEAQ. J lost 5 bases, V lost 5 bases, and 7 bases had no gene match. In DNA, the CDR3 is TGTGCCAGCAGCCCCCGGACAGGGGGCCTTGAGACCCAGTACTTC. As protein: CASSPRTGGLETQYF.

The gene calls are TRBV7-2 and TRBJ1-3; D remains ambiguous. The CDR3 contains 16 residues. V shed 5 bases and J shed 0 bases, with 14 bases lying between them. Germline CDR1 and CDR2: SGHTA and FQGNSA. CDR3 sequence: CASSRPSGISGNTIYF. The CDR3 DNA sequence: TGTGCCAGCAGCCGGCCATCAGGCATCTCTGGAAACACCATATATTTT.

This clone was counted a single time. The chain combines TRBV12-3 or TRBV12-4 with TRBJ1-5; D gene uncertain. The CDR3 is made up of 12 amino acids. Trimming stripped 5 bases from V and 4 bases from J, with 6 bases between. CDR3 DNA sequence: TGTGCCAGCAGTCCTCTTAATCAGCCCCAGCATTTT. Amino acids: CASSPLNQPQHF.

This chain connects TRBV12-3 or TRBV12-4 to TRBJ1-1; D gene ambiguous. The V gene lost 3 bases and the J gene lost 5 bases, with 10 bases spanning the gap. The CDR3 is made up of 13 amino acids. CDR3 sequence (DNA): TGTGCCAGCAGTTTCGGGGAAGGAACTGAAGCTTTCTTT. Translated, it gives CASSFGEGTEAFF.

This chain connects TRBV9 to TRBJ1-1; tentative D call: TRBD1 (5 bases). V lost 2 bases, J lost 0 bases, and 11 bases lay in between. The germline CDR1 and CDR2 sequences are SGDLS and YYNGEE. The CDR3 covers 15 residues. CDR3 sequence (DNA): TGTGCCAGCAGCGTTTCATCAGGGATGAACACTGAAGCTTTCTTT. Translation gives CASSVSSGMNTEAFF.

The gene calls are TRBV6-1 and TRBJ1-5; unclear D gene. Germline CDR1 is MNHNS and CDR2 is SASEGT. V was trimmed by 4 bases and J by 2 bases, leaving 9 bases between them. The CDR3 length is 14 residues. The CDR3 nucleotides are TGTGCCAGCAGTGGAGCCGGGGGCAATCAGCCCCAGCATTTT. This sequence encodes CASSGAGGNQPQHF.

The CDR3 DNA is TGTGCCAGCAGTTTATTGATAGGACAGGGAGACAATGAGCAGTTCTTC. Translated, it gives CASSLLIGQGDNEQFF. The chain combines TRBV27 with TRBJ2-1, with 8 nucleotides matching TRBD1. The CDR3 totals 16 residues. The J segment lost 5 bases and the V segment lost 1 base, leaving 7 bases of the junction unmatched. CDR1 is MNHEY, CDR2 SMNVEV, per germline (reference sequence).

The chain is built from TRBV20-1 and TRBJ2-5; D unresolved. Trimming left V 3 bases short and J 1 base short, with 9 bases between. The CDR3 extends over 13 amino acids. From germline, CDR1 is DFQATT and CDR2 SNEGSKA (reference sequence). The CDR3 is CSASLVVQETQYF. DNA for the CDR3: TGCAGTGCTAGTTTAGTAGTCCAAGAGACCCAGTACTTC.

The V call is TRBV19, the J call TRBJ1-1; 7 nucleotides align to TRBD1. The germline gives CDR1 LNHDA, CDR2 SQIVND (reference sequence). The CDR3 is made up of 15 amino acids. V shed 7 bases and J 1 base; nucleotides not matched to a gene: 9. This chain's CDR3 is CASNKWQGGNTEAFF. The CDR3 DNA follows: TGTGCCAGTAATAAGTGGCAGGGGGGGAACACTGAAGCTTTCTTT.

This chain uses TRBV19 with TRBJ2-1; 8 bases align to TRBD2. The CDR3 is made up of 16 amino acids. Germline lookup yields CDR1 LNHDA and CDR2 SQIVND (reference sequence). V gave up 1 base and J gave up 3 bases; unmatched junction bases: 5. In DNA, the CDR3 is TGTGCCAGTAGTATAGGTGGGACTAGTTTCTACAATGAGCAGTTCTTC. Its protein product is CASSIGGTSFYNEQFF.